This entry concerns a single T cell receptor (beta chain). Its antigen is not identified. In germline, CDR1 is SEHNR, CDR2 FQNEAQ (reference sequence). The CDR3 totals 16 residues. Deletions cut 4 bases from V and 5 bases from J, with 20 bases between. Every immunoSEQ plate was one replicate of a subset's evenly spread DNA. Measured with immunoSEQ multiplex PCR; TCRdb has only the in-frame clones, and not every one. In the table there are about 2.3 million clones, about 92% of which are singletons. This entry belongs to a study of shared clonotypes between healthy human individuals. Study-wide background: Each donor had three CD4 naive, three CD4 memory, two CD8 naive and one CD8 memory plate. Study-wide points: Compared with clonotypes that all four donors shared, non-shared clonotypes had lower generation probabilities.

The rearrangement links TRBV7-9 to TRBJ2-5; D assignment may be TRBD1 or TRBD2 (5 bases each). The specimen sequenced was naive CD4+ T cells from PBMCs. Subset denoted: CD45RA+ positively selected. The TCR was taken from a man aged 18 to 29 in good health. Some clones in this sample may be carry-over from other donors' samples. CDR3 DNA: TGTGCCAGCAGCTCCTCGGGTGGGGGAGTCAGGGAGACCCAGTACTTC. This sequence encodes CASSSSGGGVRETQYF.